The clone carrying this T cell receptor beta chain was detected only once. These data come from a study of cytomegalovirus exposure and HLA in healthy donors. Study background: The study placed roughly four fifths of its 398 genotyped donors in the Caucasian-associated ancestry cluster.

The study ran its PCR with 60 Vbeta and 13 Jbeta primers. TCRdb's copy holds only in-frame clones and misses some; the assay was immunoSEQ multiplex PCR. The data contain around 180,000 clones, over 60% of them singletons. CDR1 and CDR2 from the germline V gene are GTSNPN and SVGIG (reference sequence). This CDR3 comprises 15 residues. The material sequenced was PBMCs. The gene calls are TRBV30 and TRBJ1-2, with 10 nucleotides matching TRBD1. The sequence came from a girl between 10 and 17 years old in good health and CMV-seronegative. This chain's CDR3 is CAPVHRGTGVYGYTF. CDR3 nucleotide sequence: TGTGCACCAGTGCATCGCGGGACAGGGGTTTATGGCTACACCTTC.